The clone carrying this TCR beta chain occurred a few times. Its antigen is not identified. This sample stems from a study of glioma-infiltrating T cells. Amplification of TCR alpha and beta CDR3 regions from RNA used iRepertoire nested multiplex PCR. For one-step reverse transcription and amplification, roughly 100-400 ng of tissue mRNA or PBMC total RNA was used. TCRdb independently ran MiXCR on the multiplex PCR reads; one entry per CDR3 protein. The sample carries 150,000 to 200,000 distinct CDR3 sequences, more than 35% recorded once. Study results and limitations: Only very few CDR3 sequences appeared in both tissue and blood.

CDR1 and CDR2 from the germline V gene are WNHNN and SYGVQD (reference sequence). The V and J ends lost 5 bases and 10 bases respectively, with 11 bases between them. CDR3 length equals 12 residues. The TCR comes from a human donor with low-grade glioma or glioblastoma, undergoing nonglioma brain surgery, or in good health (not recorded which). The specimen was glioma tissue, nonneoplastic brain tissue, or PBMCs (not recorded which). The chain employs TRBV10-1 and TRBJ1-4, with D unresolved. DNA for the CDR3: TGCGCCAGCAGTTCGGCCGGAGGAAAACTGTTTTTT. Translated: CASSSAGGKLFF.